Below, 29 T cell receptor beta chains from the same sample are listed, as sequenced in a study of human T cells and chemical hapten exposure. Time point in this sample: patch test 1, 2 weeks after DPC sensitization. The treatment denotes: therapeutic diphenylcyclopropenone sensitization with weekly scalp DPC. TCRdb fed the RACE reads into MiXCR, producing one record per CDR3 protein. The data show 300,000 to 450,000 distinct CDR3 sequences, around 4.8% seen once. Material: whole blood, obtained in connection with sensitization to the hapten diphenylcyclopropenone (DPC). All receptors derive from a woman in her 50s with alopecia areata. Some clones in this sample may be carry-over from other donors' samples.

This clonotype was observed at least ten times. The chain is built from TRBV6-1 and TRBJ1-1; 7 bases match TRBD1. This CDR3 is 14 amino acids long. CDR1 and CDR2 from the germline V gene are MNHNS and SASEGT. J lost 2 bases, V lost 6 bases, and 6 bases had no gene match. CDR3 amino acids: CASRQTGTNTEAFF. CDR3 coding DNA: TGTGCCAGCAGGCAGACAGGGACTAACACTGAAGCTTTCTTT.

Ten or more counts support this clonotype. The CDR3 reads CASSQVGDTEAFF. In DNA, the CDR3 is TGCGCCAGCAGCCAAGTGGGGGACACTGAAGCTTTCTTT. The chain combines TRBV5-1 with TRBJ1-1, with D perhaps matching TRBD1 (5 bases). V was trimmed by 4 bases and J by 3 bases, leaving 10 bases between them. This CDR3 has 13 amino acids. Germline CDR1 is SGHRS and CDR2 is YFSETQ.

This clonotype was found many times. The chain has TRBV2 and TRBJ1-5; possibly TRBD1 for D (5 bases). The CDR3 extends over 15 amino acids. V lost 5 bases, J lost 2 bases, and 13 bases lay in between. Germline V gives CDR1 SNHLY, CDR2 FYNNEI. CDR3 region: CASSYRTLGNQPQHF. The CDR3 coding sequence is TGTGCCAGCAGTTACAGGACTTTGGGCAATCAGCCCCAGCATTTT.

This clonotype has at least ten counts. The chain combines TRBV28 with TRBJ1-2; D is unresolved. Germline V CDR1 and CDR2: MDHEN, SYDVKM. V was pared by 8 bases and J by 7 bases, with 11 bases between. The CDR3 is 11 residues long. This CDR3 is CASVGRAGYTF. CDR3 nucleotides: TGTGCCAGCGTTGGTAGGGCTGGCTACACCTTC.

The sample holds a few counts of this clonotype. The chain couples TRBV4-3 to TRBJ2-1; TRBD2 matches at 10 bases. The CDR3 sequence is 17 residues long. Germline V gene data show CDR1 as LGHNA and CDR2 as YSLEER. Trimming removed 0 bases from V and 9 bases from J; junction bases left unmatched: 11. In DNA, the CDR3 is TGCGCCAGCAGCCAAGACCCCCTAGCGGGAGTCGGGAGTGAGCAGTTCTTC. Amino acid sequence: CASSQDPLAGVGSEQFF.

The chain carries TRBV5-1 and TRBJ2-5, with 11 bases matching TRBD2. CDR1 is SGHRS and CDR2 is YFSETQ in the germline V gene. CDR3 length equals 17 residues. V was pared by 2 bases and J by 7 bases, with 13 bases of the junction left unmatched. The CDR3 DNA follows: TGCGCCAGCAGCTTCGATACTAGCGGGGGAACCTCCGGGACCCAGTACTTC. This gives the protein CASSFDTSGGTSGTQYF.

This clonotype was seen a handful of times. The CDR3 spells CASSLNRGWANTEAFF. The CDR3 bases are TGTGCCAGCAGCCTTAACAGGGGCTGGGCGAACACTGAAGCTTTCTTT. The chain uses TRBV7-2 and TRBJ1-1, with TRBD1 identical over 7 bases. The germline gives CDR1 SGHTA, CDR2 FQGNSA. Losses at the gene ends were 5 bases for V and 1 base for J; bases not matched to a gene: 10. There are 16 residues in the CDR3.

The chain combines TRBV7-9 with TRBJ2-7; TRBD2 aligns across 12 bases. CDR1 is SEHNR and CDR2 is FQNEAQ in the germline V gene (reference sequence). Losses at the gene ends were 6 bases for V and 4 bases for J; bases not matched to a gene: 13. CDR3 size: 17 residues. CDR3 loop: CASSPTSSGRAWYEQYF. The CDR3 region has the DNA TGTGCCAGCAGTCCAACCTCTAGCGGGAGGGCCTGGTACGAGCAGTACTTC.

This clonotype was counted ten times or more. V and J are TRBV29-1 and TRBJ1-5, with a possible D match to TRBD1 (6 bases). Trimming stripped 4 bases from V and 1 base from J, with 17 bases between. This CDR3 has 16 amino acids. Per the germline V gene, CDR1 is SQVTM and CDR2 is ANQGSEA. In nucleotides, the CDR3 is TGCAGCGTTGTAGGACCGAGAGGGGGGAGCAATCAGCCCCAGCATTTT. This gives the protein CSVVGPRGGSNQPQHF.

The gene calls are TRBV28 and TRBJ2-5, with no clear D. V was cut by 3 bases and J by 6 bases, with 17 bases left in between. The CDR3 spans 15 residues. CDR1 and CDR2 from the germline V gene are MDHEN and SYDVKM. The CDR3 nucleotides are TGTGCCAGCAGTTTCTCGGCCCCACCTGCGAAGACCCAGTACTTC. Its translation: CASSFSAPPAKTQYF.

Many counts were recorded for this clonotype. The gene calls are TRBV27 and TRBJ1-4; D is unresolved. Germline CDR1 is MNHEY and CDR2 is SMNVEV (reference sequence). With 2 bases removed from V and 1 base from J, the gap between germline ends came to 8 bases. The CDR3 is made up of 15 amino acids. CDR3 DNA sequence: TGTGCCAGCAGTTTAAATTCAGTAACTAATGAAAAACTGTTTTTT. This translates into CASSLNSVTNEKLFF.

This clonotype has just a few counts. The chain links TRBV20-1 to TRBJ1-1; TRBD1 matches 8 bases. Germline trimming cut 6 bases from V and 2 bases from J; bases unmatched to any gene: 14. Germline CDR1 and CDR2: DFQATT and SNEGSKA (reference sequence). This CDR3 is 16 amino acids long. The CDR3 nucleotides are TGCAGTGCATATGACAGGGGCCGCCTGGCAAACACTGAAGCTTTCTTT. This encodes CSAYDRGRLANTEAFF.

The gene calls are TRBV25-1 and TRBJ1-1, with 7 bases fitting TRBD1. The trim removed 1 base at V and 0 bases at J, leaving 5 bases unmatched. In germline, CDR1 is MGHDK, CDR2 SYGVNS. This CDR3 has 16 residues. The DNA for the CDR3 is TGTGCCAGCAGTGAATTAGGCAGGGGGGTGAACACTGAAGCTTTCTTT. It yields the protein CASSELGRGVNTEAFF.

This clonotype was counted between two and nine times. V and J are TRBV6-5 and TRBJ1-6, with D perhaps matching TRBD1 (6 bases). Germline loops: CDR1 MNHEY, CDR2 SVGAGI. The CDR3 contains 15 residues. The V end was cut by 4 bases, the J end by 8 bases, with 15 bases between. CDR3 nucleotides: TGTGCCAGCAGTTTCTCAATCAGGGGCGATTCACCCCTCCACTTT. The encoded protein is CASSFSIRGDSPLHF.

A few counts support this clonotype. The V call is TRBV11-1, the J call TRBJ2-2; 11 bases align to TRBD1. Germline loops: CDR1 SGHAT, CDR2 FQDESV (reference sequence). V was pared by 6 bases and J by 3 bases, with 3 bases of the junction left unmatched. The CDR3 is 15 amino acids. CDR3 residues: CASRSGQGDTGELFF. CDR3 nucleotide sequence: TGTGCCAGCAGGTCGGGACAGGGGGACACCGGGGAGCTGTTTTTT.

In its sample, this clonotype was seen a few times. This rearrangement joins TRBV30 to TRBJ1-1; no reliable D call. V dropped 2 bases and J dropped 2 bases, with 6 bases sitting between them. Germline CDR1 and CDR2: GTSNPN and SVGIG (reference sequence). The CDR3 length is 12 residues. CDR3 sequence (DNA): TGTGCCTGGAGTAAAGTTAACACTGAAGCTTTCTTT. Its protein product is CAWSKVNTEAFF.

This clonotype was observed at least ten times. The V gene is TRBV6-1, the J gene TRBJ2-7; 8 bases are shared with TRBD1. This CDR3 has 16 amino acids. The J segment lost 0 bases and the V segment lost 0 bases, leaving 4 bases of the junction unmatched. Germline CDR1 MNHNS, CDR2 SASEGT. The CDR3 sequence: CASSEARTGLSYEQYF. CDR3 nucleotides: TGTGCCAGCAGTGAAGCCCGGACAGGGCTCTCCTACGAGCAGTACTTC.

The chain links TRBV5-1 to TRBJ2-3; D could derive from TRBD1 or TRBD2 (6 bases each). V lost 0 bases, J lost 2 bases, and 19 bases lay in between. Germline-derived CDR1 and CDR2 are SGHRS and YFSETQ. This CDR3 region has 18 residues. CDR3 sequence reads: CASSLAPAPGAPTDTQYF. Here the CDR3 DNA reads TGCGCCAGCAGCTTGGCCCCGGCCCCGGGGGCCCCCACAGATACGCAGTATTTT.

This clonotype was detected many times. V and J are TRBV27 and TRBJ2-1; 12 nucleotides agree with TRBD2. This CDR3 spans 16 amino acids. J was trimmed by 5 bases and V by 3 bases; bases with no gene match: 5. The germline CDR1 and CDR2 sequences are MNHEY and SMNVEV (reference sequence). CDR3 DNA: TGTGCCAGCAGTTTTCGGACTAGCGGGACCGACAATGAGCAGTTCTTC. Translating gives CASSFRTSGTDNEQFF.

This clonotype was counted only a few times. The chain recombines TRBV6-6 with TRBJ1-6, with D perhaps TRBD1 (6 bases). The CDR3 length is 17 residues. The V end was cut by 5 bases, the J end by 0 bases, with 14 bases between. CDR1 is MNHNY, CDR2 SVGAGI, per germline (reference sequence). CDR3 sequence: CASSTRTASSYNSPLHF. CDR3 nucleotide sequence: TGTGCCAGCAGTACGCGGACAGCGAGCTCCTATAATTCACCCCTCCACTTT.

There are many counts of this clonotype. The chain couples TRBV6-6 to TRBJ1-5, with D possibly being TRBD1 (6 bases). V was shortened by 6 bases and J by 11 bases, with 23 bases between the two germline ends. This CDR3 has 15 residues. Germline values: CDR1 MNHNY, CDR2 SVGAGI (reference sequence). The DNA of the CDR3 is TGTGCCAGCAGAAAAGGGTACAGGGATCCTCTGTCCCAGCATTTT. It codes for CASRKGYRDPLSQHF.

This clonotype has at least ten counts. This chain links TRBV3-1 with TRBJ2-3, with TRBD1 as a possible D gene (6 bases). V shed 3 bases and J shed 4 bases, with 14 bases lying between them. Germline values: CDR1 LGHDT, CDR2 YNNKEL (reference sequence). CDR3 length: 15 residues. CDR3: CASSQDRTVADTQYF. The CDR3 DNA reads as TGTGCCAGCAGCCAGGACCGGACAGTTGCAGATACGCAGTATTTT.

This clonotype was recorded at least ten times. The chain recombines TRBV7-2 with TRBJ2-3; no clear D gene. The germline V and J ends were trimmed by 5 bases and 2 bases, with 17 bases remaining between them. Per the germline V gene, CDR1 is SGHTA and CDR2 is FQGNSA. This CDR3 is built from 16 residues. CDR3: CASSTNGRRITDTQYF. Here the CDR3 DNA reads TGTGCCAGCAGCACAAATGGACGCCGTATCACAGATACGCAGTATTTT.

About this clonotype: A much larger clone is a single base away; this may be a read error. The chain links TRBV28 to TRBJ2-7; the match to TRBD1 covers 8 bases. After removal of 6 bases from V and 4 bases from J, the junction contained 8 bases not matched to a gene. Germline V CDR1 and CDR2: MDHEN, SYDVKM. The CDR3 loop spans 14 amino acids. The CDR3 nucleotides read TGTGCCAGCAGAGACCGGACAGGGTCATACGAGCAGTACTTC. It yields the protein CASRDRTGSYEQYF.

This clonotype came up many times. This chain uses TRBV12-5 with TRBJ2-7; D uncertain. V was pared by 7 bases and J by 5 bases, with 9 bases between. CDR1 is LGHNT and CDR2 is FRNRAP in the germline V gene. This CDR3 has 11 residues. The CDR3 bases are TGTGCTAGTGCCAACTTTAACGAGCAGTACTTC. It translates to CASANFNEQYF.

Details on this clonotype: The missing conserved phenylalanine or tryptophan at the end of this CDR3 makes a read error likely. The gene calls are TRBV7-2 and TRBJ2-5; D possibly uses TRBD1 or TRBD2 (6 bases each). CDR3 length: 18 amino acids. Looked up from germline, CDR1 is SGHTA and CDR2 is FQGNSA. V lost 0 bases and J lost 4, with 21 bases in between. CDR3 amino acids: CASSLARFMGAAGETQYY. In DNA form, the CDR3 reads TGTGCCAGCAGCTTAGCGAGGTTTATGGGGGCAGCGGGAGAGACCCAGTACTAC.

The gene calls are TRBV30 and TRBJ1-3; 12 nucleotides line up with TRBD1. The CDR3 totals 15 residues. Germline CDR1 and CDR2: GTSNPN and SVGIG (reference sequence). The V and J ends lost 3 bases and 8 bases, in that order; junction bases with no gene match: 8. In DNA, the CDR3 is TGTGCCTGGAGCGCAGGGACAGGGGGCGGAGACACCATATATTTT. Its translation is CAWSAGTGGGDTIYF.

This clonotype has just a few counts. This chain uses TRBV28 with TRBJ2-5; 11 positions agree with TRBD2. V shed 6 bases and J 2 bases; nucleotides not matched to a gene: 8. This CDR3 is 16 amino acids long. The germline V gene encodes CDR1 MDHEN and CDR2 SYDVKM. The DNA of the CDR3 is TGTGCCAGCAGATCTCCTAGCGGGAGGAGACAAGAGACCCAGTACTTC. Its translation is CASRSPSGRRQETQYF.

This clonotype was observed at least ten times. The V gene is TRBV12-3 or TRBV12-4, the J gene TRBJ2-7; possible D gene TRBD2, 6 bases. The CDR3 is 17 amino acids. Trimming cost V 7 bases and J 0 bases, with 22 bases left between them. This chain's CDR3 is CASTPWGSGLSSYEQYF. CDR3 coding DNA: TGTGCCAGCACCCCCTGGGGTAGCGGCCTAAGCTCCTACGAGCAGTACTTC.